This entry lists 30 T cell receptor beta chains sequenced from one sample in a study of cytomegalovirus exposure and HLA in healthy donors. Primers for the PCR totalled 60 Vbeta and 13 Jbeta. Method: immunoSEQ multiplex PCR; TCRdb's copy keeps in-frame clones and lacks some. This sample has about 190,000 clones, with 80% to 90% found just once. The sequencing input was PBMCs. These receptors were collected from a male donor in good health and CMV-seronegative.

The chain carries TRBV6-5 and TRBJ1-2, with 7 bases fitting TRBD1. CDR1 MNHEY and CDR2 SVGAGI come from the germline V gene. The CDR3 is 13 residues long. V lost 6 bases and J lost 4; bases outside the gene matches: 5. CDR3 loop: CASSRQGPYGYTF. The CDR3 bases are TGTGCCAGCAGCCGACAGGGCCCCTATGGCTACACCTTC.

V usage is TRBV9 and J usage is TRBJ2-1, with D hard to call. CDR3 length: 12 residues. V gave up 5 bases and J gave up 5 bases, with 8 bases separating them. The germline CDR1 and CDR2 sequences are SGDLS and YYNGEE. The CDR3 sequence: CASSRRDNEQFF. CDR3 in DNA: TGTGCCAGCAGTCGTCGCGACAATGAGCAGTTCTTC.

The V gene is TRBV4-3, the J gene TRBJ2-7; tentatively, D is TRBD2 (7 bases). Trimming left V 1 base short and J 4 bases short, with 20 bases between. This CDR3 contains 17 residues. The germline gives CDR1 LGHNA, CDR2 YSLEER. CDR3 DNA sequence: TGCGCCAGCAGCCAAGTTATGACGGGGGGCGCTTGGTACGAGCAGTACTTC. Translation: CASSQVMTGGAWYEQYF.

The gene calls are TRBV4-3 and TRBJ2-1; 7 bases fit TRBD2. Trimming at V came to 6 bases and at J to 4 bases, leaving 9 bases not matched to a gene. The CDR3 covers 15 residues. Germline-derived CDR1 and CDR2 are LGHNA and YSLEER. The CDR3 reads CASSQREVGYNEQFF. The CDR3 DNA is TGCGCCAGCAGTCAACGGGAGGTCGGGTACAATGAGCAGTTCTTC.

The chain is built from TRBV27 and TRBJ1-4; 10 bases match TRBD1. The CDR3 spans 16 residues. The germline gives CDR1 MNHEY, CDR2 SMNVEV (reference sequence). The J segment lost 8 bases and the V segment lost 5 bases, leaving 11 bases of the junction unmatched. CDR3 protein: CASSRQGALEGEKLFF. The DNA of the CDR3 is TGTGCCAGCAGTCGACAGGGGGCGCTGGAAGGGGAAAAACTGTTTTTT.

This chain uses TRBV28 with TRBJ1-2; tentative D call: TRBD1 (5 bases). This CDR3 comprises 14 residues. V was pared by 5 bases and J by 4 bases, with 14 bases between. Germline V CDR1 and CDR2: MDHEN, SYDVKM. CDR3 bases: TGTGCCAGCAGTCCCCTAGACAGAGTCTATGGCTACACCTTC. This codes for CASSPLDRVYGYTF.

This chain connects TRBV19 to TRBJ2-7; D possibly corresponds to TRBD1 (6 bases). CDR3 length: 15 residues. Germline V gene data show CDR1 as LNHDA and CDR2 as SQIVND (reference sequence). The ends were cut back, 4 bases at V and 0 bases at J, with 13 bases in the middle. CDR3 loop: CASSRGGTGSYEQYF. Here the CDR3 DNA reads TGTGCCAGTAGTAGAGGGGGAACCGGCTCCTACGAGCAGTACTTC.

Here the CDR3 reads CASRGGEPGSPLHF. CDR3 nucleotides: TGTGCCAGCAGAGGAGGAGAACCAGGCTCACCCCTCCACTTT. The chain links TRBV28 to TRBJ1-6, with D uncertain. The CDR3 has 14 residues. Trimming pared 6 bases from V and 10 bases from J, leaving 16 bases between. Germline CDR1 and CDR2: MDHEN and SYDVKM.

About this clone itself: At one boundary the junction diverges from the germline segment, which might be a read error. This sequence joins TRBV7-7 and TRBJ1-3; D may be TRBD1 (6 bases). The CDR3 loop spans 15 amino acids. Germline loops: CDR1 SSHAT, CDR2 FNYEAQ (reference sequence). The CDR3 nucleotides are TGTGCTAGCAGCTTAGGGGGGGGCTTTGGAAACACCATATATTTT. It translates to CASSLGGGFGNTIYF.

The V and J genes are TRBV7-8 and TRBJ1-6, with no clear D. The CDR3 has 12 residues. Trimming stripped 3 bases from V and 10 bases from J, with 7 bases between. Germline CDR1 and CDR2: SGHVS and FQNEAQ. The CDR3 DNA reads TGTGCCAGCAGCTTCGCACTATCACCCCTCCACTTT. Translating gives CASSFALSPLHF.

The rearrangement joins TRBV29-1 to TRBJ2-2, with 11 bases that match TRBD1. Germline V CDR1 and CDR2: SQVTM, ANQGSEA. V was clipped by 7 bases and J by 4 bases; unmatched bases: 5. The CDR3 is 14 amino acids. Written as DNA, the CDR3 is TGCAGCGCCGGACAGGGGGCGGGCACCGGGGAGCTGTTTTTT. It codes for CSAGQGAGTGELFF.

The gene calls are TRBV28 and TRBJ2-1; 7 bases line up with TRBD1. In germline, CDR1 is MDHEN, CDR2 SYDVKM. V shed 3 bases and J 1 base; nucleotides not matched to a gene: 3. The CDR3 has 15 residues. The CDR3 loop reads CASSFSRGSYNEQFF. CDR3 DNA: TGTGCCAGCAGTTTCAGCAGGGGGTCCTACAATGAGCAGTTCTTC.

The rearrangement joins TRBV5-4 to TRBJ1-2, with 10 bases identical to TRBD1. Losses at the gene ends were 5 bases for V and 4 bases for J; bases not matched to a gene: 5. The CDR3 spans 14 residues. In germline, CDR1 is SGHNT, CDR2 YYREEE (reference sequence). The CDR3 sequence: CASRPTGGAYGYTF. As DNA, the CDR3 is TGTGCCAGCAGACCGACAGGGGGCGCCTATGGCTACACCTTC. The full variable domain, completed using reference TRBV5-4 and TRBJ1-2, is ETGVTQSPTHLIKTRGQQVTLRCSSQSGHNTVSWYQQALGQGPQFIFQYYREEENGRGNFPPRFSGLQFPNYSSELNVNALELDDSALYLCASRPTGGAYGYTFGSGTRLTVV.

V and J are TRBV28 and TRBJ1-2; TRBD1 matches 7 bases. Per germline, CDR1 MDHEN and CDR2 SYDVKM. This CDR3 region has 15 residues. With V trimmed by 4 bases and J by 4 bases, 9 bases remained unmatched. The CDR3 is CASSSQGTGSYGYTF. DNA of the CDR3: TGTGCCAGCAGTTCACAGGGGACGGGAAGCTATGGCTACACCTTC.

The chain carries TRBV7-9 and TRBJ1-2; TRBD1 matches at 8 bases. The ends lost 3 bases at V and 6 bases at J; junction bases unmatched: 6. This CDR3 is 14 amino acids long. Germline values: CDR1 SEHNR, CDR2 FQNEAQ (reference sequence). CDR3 loop: CASSLGTGGDGYTF. The DNA for the CDR3 is TGTGCCAGCAGCTTGGGGACAGGTGGCGATGGCTACACCTTC.

In DNA, the CDR3 is TGTGCCTGGAGTTCAGGGGGCTATGGCTACACCTTC. Its translation: CAWSSGGYGYTF. The rearrangement uses TRBV30 and TRBJ1-2; the match to TRBD1 covers 7 bases. Germline loops: CDR1 GTSNPN, CDR2 SVGIG (reference sequence). CDR3 length equals 12 residues. The V gene end was trimmed by 2 bases and the J gene end by 4 bases; junction bases not matched to a gene: 1.

The genes are TRBV6-5 and TRBJ2-1, with 7 bases that match TRBD1. V lost 5 bases to trimming and J lost 3 bases; unmatched junction nucleotides: 7. In germline, CDR1 is MNHEY, CDR2 SVGAGI. CDR3 length equals 15 residues. For the CDR3, the DNA is TGTGCCAGCAGTGCCGGGACAGCCTTCTACAATGAGCAGTTCTTC. It specifies CASSAGTAFYNEQFF.

This sequence joins TRBV7-6 and TRBJ1-3, with D perhaps matching TRBD1 (6 bases). V dropped 5 bases and J dropped 0 bases, with 17 bases sitting between them. Germline V lookup: CDR1 SGHVS, CDR2 FNYEAQ. This CDR3 contains 17 residues. Here the CDR3 DNA reads TGTGCCAGCAGCCTCATGACAGGCGTTTACTCTGGAAACACCATATATTTT. This codes for CASSLMTGVYSGNTIYF.

The V and J genes are TRBV18 and TRBJ1-1; tentatively, D is TRBD1 (6 bases). The ends were cut back, 3 bases at V and 3 bases at J, with 17 bases in the middle. This CDR3 comprises 16 residues. CDR1 is KGHSH, CDR2 LQKENI, per germline. CDR3 DNA sequence: TGTGCCAGCTCACCCCCGATTGGGGGCGGGTACACTGAAGCTTTCTTT. Its protein is CASSPPIGGGYTEAFF.

This clone has a handful of counts. The chain uses TRBV7-6 and TRBJ2-1; weak D call: TRBD2 (6 bases). V was trimmed by 5 bases and J by 8 bases, leaving 19 bases between them. The CDR3 extends over 15 amino acids. Germline lookup yields CDR1 SGHVS and CDR2 FNYEAQ. The CDR3 is CASSLRDSPLYEQFF. CDR3 in DNA: TGTGCCAGCAGCCTTCGGGACTCCCCTCTCTATGAGCAGTTCTTC.

V usage is TRBV29-1 and J usage is TRBJ1-4; no clear D. V was cut by 7 bases and J by 0 bases, with 15 bases left in between. Germline loops: CDR1 SQVTM, CDR2 ANQGSEA. The CDR3 consists of 15 residues. The CDR3 nucleotides read TGCAGCGCACGGGGAGGGTGGACAACTAATGAAAAACTGTTTTTT. This translates into CSARGGWTTNEKLFF.

This sequence joins TRBV7-9 and TRBJ2-7; D may be TRBD1 (6 bases). Germline loops: CDR1 SEHNR, CDR2 FQNEAQ (reference sequence). The CDR3 consists of 16 residues. V lost 0 bases to trimming and J lost 0 bases, with 12 bases between them. The CDR3 reads CASSLAAGVLSYEQYF. CDR3 nucleotide sequence: TGTGCCAGCAGCTTAGCCGCAGGGGTCCTCTCCTACGAGCAGTACTTC.

V usage is TRBV18 and J usage is TRBJ2-3; 7 nucleotides line up with TRBD2. Trimming cost V 2 bases and J 0 bases; bases outside gene matches: 14. CDR1 and CDR2 (germline): KGHSH, LQKENI. This CDR3 region has 19 residues. The CDR3, as DNA: TGTGCCAGCTCACCAACTTCCCCCCTAGCGGTAACTAGCACAGATACGCAGTATTTT. It yields the protein CASSPTSPLAVTSTDTQYF.

This clone was detected once. The rearrangement uses TRBV7-8 and TRBJ2-5; D is undetermined. Looked up from germline, CDR1 is SGHVS and CDR2 is FQNEAQ. The CDR3 totals 14 residues. V was shortened by 1 base and J by 3 bases, with 9 bases between the two germline ends. The DNA for the CDR3 is TGTGCCAGCAGCTTAGTATCTACTAAAGAGACCCAGTACTTC. Amino acids: CASSLVSTKETQYF.

The chain has TRBV10-3 and TRBJ2-3; 9 bases are a match to TRBD1. Per germline, CDR1 ENHRY and CDR2 SYGVKD. The CDR3 is 17 residues long. V lost 6 bases and J lost 4; bases outside the gene matches: 14. The CDR3 loop reads CAISQGVGTGSPDTQYF. The CDR3 bases are TGTGCCATCAGCCAGGGGGTTGGGACAGGGTCGCCAGATACGCAGTATTTT.

V usage is TRBV9 and J usage is TRBJ2-1; TRBD2 matches at 16 bases. V lost 2 bases and J lost 2; bases outside the gene matches: 4. The CDR3 covers 18 residues. Germline CDR1 and CDR2: SGDLS and YYNGEE. CDR3: CASSVGTSGRGAYNEQFF. The CDR3, as DNA: TGTGCCAGCAGCGTGGGGACTAGCGGGAGGGGCGCCTACAATGAGCAGTTCTTC.

The chain links TRBV4-3 to TRBJ2-3; D gene ambiguous. This CDR3 comprises 12 residues. The V end lost 4 bases, the J end lost 1 base, and 3 bases lay between the germline ends. From germline, CDR1 is LGHNA and CDR2 YSLEER. CDR3 residues: CASSRGTDTQYF. The DNA for the CDR3 is TGCGCCAGCAGCCGAGGCACAGATACGCAGTATTTT.

This chain joins TRBV29-1 and TRBJ1-2; D unresolved. The germline V gene encodes CDR1 SQVTM and CDR2 ANQGSEA. CDR3 length equals 12 residues. The V gene lost 7 bases and the J gene lost 4 bases, with 13 bases spanning the gap. For the CDR3, the DNA is TGCAGCGCTGGGCAGGCAGTCTATGGCTACACCTTC. Translating it yields CSAGQAVYGYTF. The complete variable domain, with remaining parts taken from reference TRBV29-1 and TRBJ1-2, reads SAVISQKPSRDICQRGTSLTIQCQVDSQVTMMFWYRQQPGQSLTLIATANQGSEATYESGFVIDKFPISRPNLTFSTLTVSNMSPEDSSIYLCSAGQAVYGYTFGSGTRLTVV.

This clone was found once. This sequence joins TRBV5-4 and TRBJ2-5; D remains unclear. Germline V CDR1 and CDR2: SGHNT, YYREEE (reference sequence). The V end was cut by 0 bases, the J end by 5 bases, with 11 bases between. This CDR3 is 14 amino acids long. CDR3 sequence (DNA): TGTGCCAGCAGCTTGGGGCAGGCTGTGGAGACCCAGTACTTC. Its protein is CASSLGQAVETQYF. Looking up the rest from reference TRBV5-4 and TRBJ2-5 gives the full variable domain: ETGVTQSPTHLIKTRGQQVTLRCSSQSGHNTVSWYQQALGQGPQFIFQYYREEENGRGNFPPRFSGLQFPNYSSELNVNALELDDSALYLCASSLGQAVETQYFGPGTRLLVL.

This chain links TRBV5-6 with TRBJ2-5, with TRBD1 matching over 8 bases. The CDR3 runs 15 residues. Germline V lookup: CDR1 SGHDT, CDR2 YYEEEE. V lost 0 bases, J lost 1 base, and 2 bases stayed unmatched. CDR3 region: CASSLDQGAQETQYF. The CDR3 DNA follows: TGTGCCAGCAGCTTGGATCAGGGGGCCCAAGAGACCCAGTACTTC.